This TCR beta chain stems from a study of vaccination effects on CD4 cells after COVID-19 (dated by TCRdb to the early 2020s). Background for the entire study: Participants received two doses of either the BNT162b2 or the mRNA-1273 mRNA SARS-CoV-2 vaccine. SARS-CoV-2 spike-specific CD4+ TCR repertoires were compared before and after mRNA vaccination in COVID-19 convalescent patients and in infection-naive vaccine recipients. A total of 10 COVID-19 convalescent patients and a handful of SARS-CoV-2-naive healthy vaccine recipients were included in the full study. Cultures from other donors in the study were sequenced using the Oncomine TCR Beta short-read assay on an Illumina iSeq 100. Paper-wide results and their limitations: Only a small number of convalescent patients were included, and no early post-infection timepoints were available, which limited the study. Among healthy vaccine recipients, nearly all vaccine-induced clones were SARS-CoV-2 mono-reactive, and only 1 of 255 was cross-reactive with common cold coronaviruses. Marked clonal contraction was observed in both infection-induced and vaccine-induced clones at late post-vaccination timepoints, consistent with waning T cell responses.

To identify antigen-specific CD4+ T cell clonotypes by their expansion, the ViraFEST assay first stimulated PBMC with viral peptide pools and then applied TCR sequencing. After less than 13 days of culture, CD4+ T cells were isolated with the EasySep CD4+ T cell isolation kit. Negative nucleocapsid antibody results before and after vaccination confirmed that the healthy vaccine recipients had no prior SARS-CoV-2 infection. A few million PBMC per well were cultured with 10 ug/ml peptides in IMDM containing approximately 4.7% human AB serum, 10 IU/ml IL-2 and gentamicin. On days 3 and 7, half of the culture medium was replaced with fresh IL-2-containing medium. Unless noted otherwise, every peptide stimulation condition was grown in triplicate wells. PBMC were separated from whole blood using Ficoll-Paque Plus gradient centrifugation and were then either cryopreserved at -140C or used fresh. The spike proteins of SARS-CoV-2 and of the common cold coronaviruses HCoV-NL63, HCoV-OC43 and HCoV-229E were spanned by overlapping peptide pools. The QIAamp micro DNA kit was used to extract genomic DNA from the cultured CD4+ T cells.

The germline V gene (reference sequence) gives CDR1 as MNHEY and CDR2 as SMNVEV. At the junction V is shortened by 5 bases and J by 0 bases, with 11 bases in between. There are 15 amino acids in the CDR3, from cysteine to phenylalanine inclusive. Only the CDR3 portion is preserved as DNA: 45 bases, with reading frame beginning at the first base. On this clone itself: What this receptor recognizes is not known. The sample holds no much larger clone one base away, and base qualities are not on file.

To prepare the library, the immunoSEQ multiplex PCR assay was applied. DNA from the CD4+ T cells that had been cultured and isolated underwent TCR beta CDR3 sequencing. The authors' pipeline ran thus. Non-productive TCR sequences were removed, reads were trimmed to the CDR3 region, and CDR3s of at least 7 amino acids were retained. The MANAFEST web app was used to pick out antigen-specific clonotypes by comparing their expansion in peptide wells with that in reference cultures. To be called positive, a clone needed expansion at FDR<0.05 compared with the reference and with all other wells, an odds ratio greater than 5, and a frequency greater than 0.1% in two replicate wells. A clonotype was defined as cross-reactive if the clonotype was significantly expanded both in SARS-CoV-2 spike wells and in at least one common cold coronavirus spike condition. Using the stringdist R package, CDR3 similarity was measured by Levenshtein distance, and unrooted trees were constructed with ape in R 3.6.1. TCRdb mirrors the immuneACCESS table, restricted to in-frame sequences. Some clones are absent from its copies; in checked studies, under half trace to an unresolved V gene, and the reason for the others is unknown. V, J and clone size derive from that table, while D and trimming were established from the DNA sequence. The sample contains tens of thousands of clones, roughly four fifths of them found a single time. The biggest ten clones account for more than 1.5% of the sample.

This TCR came from a human donor who received a COVID-19 vaccine. The source material was CD4+ T cells from PBMCs cultured with HCoV-229E spike peptides, sampled before COVID-19 vaccination. This specimen's cell subset or site label, interpreted: HCoV-229E spike overlapping peptide pool stimulation. The rearrangement combines TRBV27 with TRBJ1-3, with an unclear D gene assignment. The nucleotide sequence is given as TGTGCCAGCAGTCCAGGAACACCCTCTGGAAACACCATATATTTT. Protein translation: CASSPGTPSGNTIYF.